These 28 T cell receptor beta chains were all obtained from the same sample, sequenced in a study of CD8+ T cells in alopecia areata. cDNA serving as the sequencing template came from extracted, reverse transcribed RNA. This table comes from immunoSEQ multiplex PCR, and its TCRdb copy is limited to in-frame clones, with some not included. Of around 140,000 clones in the sample, around 50% are singletons; the top ten hold 5% to 7.5%. The material was CD4+ T cells sorted from blood, obtained at week 0. Receptors were obtained from a human donor with alopecia areata.

The chain recombines TRBV2 with TRBJ1-2, with D possibly matching TRBD1 (6 bases). Germline assignment: CDR1 SNHLY and CDR2 FYNNEI. The CDR3 is 17 amino acids. Between the trimmed V and J ends, which lost 5 bases and 1 base, there was a span of 20 bases. The CDR3, as DNA: TGTGCCAGCAGTCCTTTTACTCCCGACAGGTTTAACTATGGCTACACCTTC. Translated, it gives CASSPFTPDRFNYGYTF.

Only a few counts were recorded for this clone. This chain joins TRBV29-1 and TRBJ1-2; D not certain. The CDR3 consists of 11 residues. Germline lookup yields CDR1 SQVTM and CDR2 ANQGSEA. Trimming cost V 4 bases and J 6 bases, with 9 bases left between them. The CDR3 DNA is TGCAGCGTTGGTAGTGGGCATGGCTACACCTTC. Its protein is CSVGSGHGYTF.

The table lists this clone with a count of one. The chain employs TRBV7-9 and TRBJ2-6, with D uncertain. The CDR3 runs to 15 residues. Trimming removed 1 base at V and 0 bases at J, with 4 bases between. CDR1 and CDR2 (germline): SEHNR, FQNEAQ (reference sequence). The CDR3 loop is CASSLGGSGANVLTF. The CDR3, as DNA: TGTGCCAGCAGCTTAGGAGGCTCTGGGGCCAACGTCCTGACTTTC.

This clone was seen only a few times. The chain uses TRBV6-1 and TRBJ2-3, with 7 bases aligning to TRBD1. This CDR3 contains 16 residues. J was trimmed by 1 base and V by 3 bases; bases with no gene match: 7. Germline lookup yields CDR1 MNHNS and CDR2 SASEGT. Here the CDR3 DNA reads TGTGCCAGCAGTGACATGGGACAGTTGGGCACAGATACGCAGTATTTT. As protein: CASSDMGQLGTDTQYF.

As concerns this clone: The same CDR3 arises from other DNA sequences in this sample as well. The rearrangement uses TRBV29-1 and TRBJ2-6; perhaps TRBD1 as D (6 bases). Germline loops: CDR1 SQVTM, CDR2 ANQGSEA. This CDR3 region has 13 residues. V dropped 6 bases and J dropped 4 bases, with 10 bases sitting between them. CDR3 DNA sequence: TGCAGCGTCACAGGGTCCGGGGCCAACGTCCTGACTTTC. It is translated as CSVTGSGANVLTF.

About this clone itself: This sequence is one base from a far larger clone and is likely a read error. The chain couples TRBV5-6 to TRBJ2-6; D is uncertain. The CDR3 is 13 residues long. Trimming pared 2 bases from V and 2 bases from J, leaving 2 bases between. Germline CDR1 is SGHDT and CDR2 is YYEEEE. This CDR3 is CASSLAGANVLTF. The CDR3 coding sequence is TGTGCCAGCAGCTTAGCTGGGGCCAACGTCCTGACTTTC.

The gene calls are TRBV4-3 and TRBJ2-3, with TRBD2 identical over 12 bases. CDR1 and CDR2 (germline): LGHNA, YSLEER. V shed 4 bases, J shed 6 bases, and the junction held 8 bases outside the gene matches. The length of the CDR3 is 16 residues. CDR3 sequence reads: CASSRRTSGNGDTQYF. In DNA form, the CDR3 reads TGCGCCAGCAGCCGTCGGACTAGCGGGAACGGGGATACGCAGTATTTT.

This clone was counted only a few times. The gene calls are TRBV10-3 and TRBJ1-5; D unresolved. CDR1 and CDR2 from the germline V gene are ENHRY and SYGVKD. Trimming pared 2 bases from V and 11 bases from J, leaving 7 bases between. The CDR3 has 11 residues. In DNA form, the CDR3 reads TGTGCCATCAGTGAGGGGGAAGCCCAGCATTTT. It codes for CAISEGEAQHF.

This clone was observed a single time. This sequence joins TRBV25-1 and TRBJ2-7; a weak D match, TRBD1 (6 bases). The CDR3 is 17 amino acids. The germline CDR1 and CDR2 sequences are MGHDK and SYGVNS. V dropped 8 bases and J dropped 2 bases, with 25 bases sitting between them. The CDR3 DNA follows: TGTGCCAGCTCTGAAAAAGGTTCAGCAGGGGATACCTACGAGCAGTACTTC. Translation: CASSEKGSAGDTYEQYF.

This clone was detected once. The CDR3 nucleotides are TGTGCCAGCAGTCGCAGCATACTCGGGGCGGAATTGGTACAAGAGACCCAGTACTTC. Residues: CASSRSILGAELVQETQYF. The chain couples TRBV2 to TRBJ2-5; D might be TRBD1 or TRBD2, each matching 5 bases. V was cut by 5 bases and J by 2 bases, with 27 bases left in between. CDR3 length equals 19 residues. CDR1 SNHLY and CDR2 FYNNEI come from the germline V gene.

The rearrangement uses TRBV30 and TRBJ2-5; D is undetermined. Germline CDR1 GTSNPN, CDR2 SVGIG (reference sequence). This CDR3 has 15 amino acids. V was clipped by 5 bases and J by 1 base, with 17 bases between them. CDR3 coding DNA: TGTGCCTGGTCTTCGTTGGCAGCTACCCAAGAGACCCAGTACTTC. It codes for CAWSSLAATQETQYF.

This clone was counted between two and nine times. The gene calls are TRBV10-1 and TRBJ2-2; 9 nucleotides align to TRBD2. Looked up from germline, CDR1 is WNHNN and CDR2 is SYGVQD (reference sequence). Germline trimming cut 6 bases from V and 4 bases from J; bases unmatched to any gene: 9. The CDR3 is 16 residues long. CDR3 nucleotides: TGCGCCAGCAGCATAGAGGGACTAGCTGCCACCGGGGAGCTGTTTTTT. It yields the protein CASSIEGLAATGELFF.

The genes are TRBV29-1 and TRBJ2-2, with a tentative D call TRBD1 (5 bases). The germline V and J ends were trimmed by 2 bases and 2 bases, with 6 bases remaining between them. This CDR3 has 13 amino acids. Germline V gives CDR1 SQVTM, CDR2 ANQGSEA. DNA of the CDR3: TGCAGCGTTGAACAGGGAAACACCGGGGAGCTGTTTTTT. Its protein product is CSVEQGNTGELFF.

This clone has ten or more counts. This rearrangement joins TRBV4-2 to TRBJ1-1; possible D gene TRBD1, 6 bases. The CDR3 sequence is 13 residues long. Trimming removed 0 bases at V and 11 bases at J, with 13 bases between. CDR1 and CDR2 from the germline V gene are LGHNA and YNFKEQ. The CDR3 loop reads CASSQDASGAAFF. The DNA of the CDR3 is TGTGCCAGCAGCCAAGATGCGTCAGGGGCCGCTTTCTTT.

The V call is TRBV5-1, the J call TRBJ1-2; TRBD1 matches at 8 bases. This CDR3 contains 13 residues. V shed 4 bases, J shed 8 bases, and the junction held 7 bases outside the gene matches. From germline, CDR1 is SGHRS and CDR2 YFSETQ. CDR3 amino acids: CASSPDRGKGYTF. The CDR3 DNA reads TGCGCCAGCAGCCCCGACAGGGGCAAAGGCTACACCTTC.

The chain uses TRBV5-1 and TRBJ1-1; the match to TRBD1 covers 8 bases. The germline CDR1 and CDR2 sequences are SGHRS and YFSETQ. The J segment lost 3 bases and the V segment lost 5 bases, leaving 12 bases of the junction unmatched. This CDR3 region has 16 residues. CDR3 in amino acids: CASSLTGVVRDTEAFF. The CDR3 coding sequence is TGCGCCAGCAGTTTGACAGGGGTGGTTAGGGACACTGAAGCTTTCTTT.

This clone was detected once. The V gene is TRBV25-1, the J gene TRBJ1-1, with 8 bases identical to TRBD1. Germline V gene sequence: CDR1 MGHDK, CDR2 SYGVNS. The CDR3 runs to 16 residues. V lost 6 bases, J lost 3 bases, and 12 bases stayed unmatched. CDR3 sequence: CASSPGGATGDTEAFF. CDR3 nucleotides: TGTGCCAGCAGCCCAGGGGGCGCCACGGGGGACACTGAAGCTTTCTTT.

The chain combines TRBV5-1 with TRBJ1-1; 7 bases map to TRBD1. The CDR3 is made up of 15 amino acids. Germline CDR1 is SGHRS and CDR2 is YFSETQ. Germline trimming cut 0 bases from V and 4 bases from J; bases unmatched to any gene: 6. The CDR3 DNA sequence: TGCGCCAGCAGCTTGGCAACAGGGGCGGGCACTGAAGCTTTCTTT. Translation gives CASSLATGAGTEAFF.

CDR3 in amino acids: CASSYVGVGTEAFF. The CDR3 region has the DNA TGTGCCAGCAGTTACGTAGGGGTAGGGACTGAAGCTTTCTTT. J is TRBJ1-1 and V is TRBV6-5; D is perhaps TRBD1 (5 bases). The CDR3 extends over 14 amino acids. Trimming took off 2 bases at V and 5 bases at J, with 12 bases between the two ends. Germline V lookup: CDR1 MNHEY, CDR2 SVGAGI.

This chain links TRBV15 with TRBJ2-7, with unresolved D. The CDR3 extends over 12 amino acids. The germline gives CDR1 LNHNV, CDR2 YYDKDF (reference sequence). V lost 0 bases, J lost 6 bases, and 6 bases lay in between. The CDR3 DNA sequence: TGTGCCACCAGCAGAGATTTGGGCGAGCAGTACTTC. Protein sequence: CATSRDLGEQYF.

This clone was found a few times. V and J are TRBV7-9 and TRBJ1-1; possible D gene TRBD1, 5 bases. Germline CDR1 reads SEHNR; CDR2 reads FQNEAQ (reference sequence). V lost 5 bases to trimming and J lost 11 bases, with 12 bases between them. The CDR3 consists of 11 residues. In DNA, the CDR3 is TGTGCCAGCAGCACGGAGGGGAGGGCTTTCTTT. Translated, it gives CASSTEGRAFF.

The J gene is TRBJ2-5, the V gene TRBV9, with unresolved D. V was shortened by 4 bases and J by 1 base, with 8 bases between the two germline ends. The CDR3 runs to 13 residues. The germline V gene encodes CDR1 SGDLS and CDR2 YYNGEE. CDR3 coding DNA: TGTGCCAGCAGCTCCACAGCCCAAGAGACCCAGTACTTC. This translates into CASSSTAQETQYF.

This clone was observed a handful of times. This sequence joins TRBV29-1 and TRBJ2-3, with D perhaps matching TRBD1 (5 bases). Trimming shortened V by 4 bases and J by 2 bases, and 13 bases separated the two germline ends. The CDR3 length is 14 residues. CDR1 is SQVTM, CDR2 ANQGSEA, per germline. The CDR3 protein is CSVGGRVLTDTQYF. In DNA, the CDR3 is TGCAGCGTTGGCGGCAGGGTCCTCACAGATACGCAGTATTTT.

This sequence joins TRBV23-1 and TRBJ1-6; D remains ambiguous. TRBV23-1 is sorted into the ORF group, with uncertain function. V was pared by 2 bases and J by 7 bases, with 9 bases between. This CDR3 is 14 amino acids long. The CDR3 nucleotides read TGCGCCAGCAGTCAACGAGGGAGGAATTCACCCCTCCACTTT. This sequence encodes CASSQRGRNSPLHF.

The chain links TRBV6-5 to TRBJ1-6; D might be TRBD1 (5 bases). Trimming stripped 2 bases from V and 7 bases from J, with 9 bases between. Looked up from germline, CDR1 is MNHEY and CDR2 is SVGAGI. This CDR3 has 14 residues. Written as DNA, the CDR3 is TGTGCCAGCAGTTACCGGGGACTGAATTCACCCCTCCACTTT. Its protein is CASSYRGLNSPLHF.

The chain couples TRBV6-6 to TRBJ1-2; weak D call: TRBD1 (5 bases). This CDR3 has 14 residues. V was shortened by 8 bases and J by 2 bases, with 15 bases between the two germline ends. Germline V gene lookup returns CDR1 MNHNY and CDR2 SVGAGI (reference sequence). The chain's CDR3 is CASSERTINYGYTF. CDR3 nucleotides: TGTGCCAGCTCTGAGAGGACAATAAACTATGGCTACACCTTC.

The V gene is TRBV6-5, the J gene TRBJ2-7; 7 bases are shared with TRBD2. Germline V gene sequence: CDR1 MNHEY, CDR2 SVGAGI. Trimming at V came to 10 bases and at J to 4 bases, leaving 13 bases not matched to a gene. The CDR3 runs 14 residues. The CDR3 here is CAIRPGLLQYEQYF. The CDR3 coding sequence is TGTGCCATCAGGCCGGGACTACTGCAATACGAGCAGTACTTC.

This chain joins TRBV2 and TRBJ1-1; TRBD1 might be the D (5 bases). The germline CDR1 and CDR2 sequences are SNHLY and FYNNEI. The CDR3 covers 12 residues. V was shortened by 4 bases and J by 10 bases, with 13 bases between the two germline ends. CDR3 bases: TGTGCCAGCAGTGGGATGGCAGGGAGAGCTTTCTTT. This encodes CASSGMAGRAFF.